A selection of T cell receptor beta chains follows, all from one sample in a study of graft-versus-host responses after intestinal transplantation. TCRdb keeps only in-frame clones here, not all; method: immunoSEQ multiplex PCR. Of nearly 90,000 clones detected, around four fifths appear once; the ten largest clones hold about a sixth. No cognate antigen is known for these TCRs. Sequencing used unstimulated CD8+ T cells sorted from spleen or lymph node cells, obtained before intestinal transplant. The receptors here all came from a human donor who received an intestinal transplant. The CDR3 runs from the conserved cysteine through the conserved F or W. Fields, in order: D gene, V gene, clone size, J gene, CDR3 DNA, CDR3 protein. D genes are given only for firm matches. Not every row has a clone size; where given, it reads once, few, many or a size class.

d_gene: .
v_gene: TRBV28
abundance: .
j_gene: TRBJ2-2
CDR3nt: TGTGCCAGCAGTTTAGCCGCTAACACCGGGGAGCTGTTTTTT
CDR3aa: CASSLAANTGELFF

d_gene: .
v_gene: TRBV11-2
abundance: .
j_gene: TRBJ1-1
CDR3nt: TGTGCCAGCAGCTCTACAGGGAAAGGGGCGGACACTGAAGCTTTCTTT
CDR3aa: CASSSTGKGADTEAFF

d_gene: .
v_gene: TRBV21-1
abundance: .
j_gene: TRBJ1-1
CDR3nt: TGTGCCAGCAGCAAAGGAACAGGGTGGGGGATGAACACTGAAGCTTTCTTT
CDR3aa: CASSKGTGWGMNTEAFF

d_gene: .
v_gene: TRBV4-1
abundance: .
j_gene: TRBJ1-4
CDR3nt: TGCGCCAGCAGCCAAGTCAGTAATGAAAAACTGTTTTTT
CDR3aa: CASSQVSNEKLFF

d_gene: TRBD1
v_gene: TRBV9
abundance: .
j_gene: TRBJ1-3
CDR3nt: TGTGCCAGCAGCCCAGGGACAGGGCTCGCTGGAAACACCATATATTTT
CDR3aa: CASSPGTGLAGNTIYF

d_gene: .
v_gene: TRBV7-9
abundance: .
j_gene: TRBJ1-4
CDR3nt: TGTGCCAGCAGCTTGTTAGAAACTAATGAAAAACTGTTTTTT
CDR3aa: CASSLLETNEKLFF

d_gene: .
v_gene: TRBV6-1
abundance: .
j_gene: TRBJ1-3
CDR3nt: TGTGCCAGCAGTGGGGACCGGGGGGTATCTGGAAACACCATATATTTT
CDR3aa: CASSGDRGVSGNTIYF

d_gene: .
v_gene: TRBV6-6
abundance: .
j_gene: TRBJ2-7
CDR3nt: TGTGCCAGCAGGCGGACTCCCGGCTCCTACGAGCAGTACTTC
CDR3aa: CASRRTPGSYEQYF

d_gene: .
v_gene: TRBV30
abundance: .
j_gene: TRBJ2-7
CDR3nt: TGTGCCTGGAGCCCTCCCGGGACAATTGGCGAGCAGTACTTC
CDR3aa: CAWSPPGTIGEQYF

d_gene: .
v_gene: TRBV11-2
abundance: .
j_gene: TRBJ2-7
CDR3nt: TGTGCCAGCAGCCCACCCCGCTCCTACGAGCAGTACTTC
CDR3aa: CASSPPRSYEQYF

d_gene: TRBD1
v_gene: TRBV5-1
abundance: .
j_gene: TRBJ2-2
CDR3nt: TGCGCCAGCCGTTTTGACAGGGCCGGGGAGCTGTTTTTT
CDR3aa: CASRFDRAGELFF

d_gene: .
v_gene: TRBV5-1
abundance: .
j_gene: TRBJ2-5
CDR3nt: TGCGCCAGCAGCTTGAACAGTCAAGAGACCCAGTACTTC
CDR3aa: CASSLNSQETQYF

d_gene: TRBD1
v_gene: TRBV5-6
abundance: .
j_gene: TRBJ1-1
CDR3nt: TGTGCCAGCAGCCCACAGGGGGCTGAAGCTTTCTTT
CDR3aa: CASSPQGAEAFF

d_gene: .
v_gene: TRBV27
abundance: few
j_gene: TRBJ2-6
CDR3nt: TGTGCCAGCAGTTCTCCATTGGGAGGTGGGGCCAACGTCCTGACTTTC
CDR3aa: CASSSPLGGGANVLTF

d_gene: .
v_gene: TRBV6-6
abundance: .
j_gene: TRBJ2-2
CDR3nt: TGTGCCAGCAGTTACCAAGTTTCAGGGAACACCGGGGAGCTGTTTTTT
CDR3aa: CASSYQVSGNTGELFF

d_gene: TRBD2
v_gene: TRBV7-9
abundance: .
j_gene: TRBJ2-3
CDR3nt: TGTGCCAGCAGCTTTAGCGGGAGCACAGATACGCAGTATTTT
CDR3aa: CASSFSGSTDTQYF

d_gene: TRBD2
v_gene: TRBV13
abundance: .
j_gene: TRBJ2-5
CDR3nt: TGTGCCAGCAGCTTAGGGGGACTAGCGGGTTTCCAAGAGACCCAGTACTTC
CDR3aa: CASSLGGLAGFQETQYF

d_gene: TRBD2
v_gene: TRBV29-1
abundance: .
j_gene: TRBJ2-2
CDR3nt: TGCAGCGTTGAGGGAGCGGGGGTCACCGGGGAGCTGTTTTTT
CDR3aa: CSVEGAGVTGELFF

d_gene: TRBD2
v_gene: TRBV5-1
abundance: .
j_gene: TRBJ2-5
CDR3nt: TGCGCCAGCAGCTTGTCTAGCGGGCTCCAAGAGACCCAGTACTTC
CDR3aa: CASSLSSGLQETQYF

d_gene: TRBD1
v_gene: TRBV7-9
abundance: .
j_gene: TRBJ1-1
CDR3nt: TGTGCCAGCAGCTTGGACAGGGAATCTGAAGCTTTCTTT
CDR3aa: CASSLDRESEAFF

d_gene: .
v_gene: TRBV11-3
abundance: .
j_gene: TRBJ2-7
CDR3nt: TGTGCCAGCAGCTTAGGGTCCGGAGCCTACGAGCAGTACTTC
CDR3aa: CASSLGSGAYEQYF

d_gene: .
v_gene: TRBV5-6
abundance: .
j_gene: TRBJ1-1
CDR3nt: TGTGCCAGCAGCGAACAAGTGGGGGCGGGAACTGAAGCTTTCTTT
CDR3aa: CASSEQVGAGTEAFF

d_gene: .
v_gene: TRBV5-1
abundance: .
j_gene: TRBJ2-5
CDR3nt: TGCGCCAGCAGCTTGTTACAGATACAAGAGACCCAGTACTTC
CDR3aa: CASSLLQIQETQYF

d_gene: .
v_gene: TRBV5-4
abundance: .
j_gene: TRBJ2-5
CDR3nt: TGTGCCAGCAGCTCCCGTAGCGGAGGCGGGGAGACCCAGTACTTC
CDR3aa: CASSSRSGGGETQYF

d_gene: .
v_gene: TRBV2
abundance: few
j_gene: TRBJ1-1
CDR3nt: TGTGCCAGCCCTACCCTCAAGGGAGCTTTCTTT
CDR3aa: CASPTLKGAFF

d_gene: TRBD1
v_gene: TRBV7-9
abundance: .
j_gene: TRBJ1-1
CDR3nt: TGTGCCAGCAGCTTAGTTAAGACAGGGGCCCAGAACACTGAAGCTTTCTTT
CDR3aa: CASSLVKTGAQNTEAFF

d_gene: .
v_gene: TRBV6-6
abundance: .
j_gene: TRBJ2-1
CDR3nt: TGTGCCAGCAGTTACCGCGGAGGGAGAGTTTTTTTTACGTTCTTC
CDR3aa: CASSYRGGRVFFTFF

d_gene: TRBD2
v_gene: TRBV4-1
abundance: .
j_gene: TRBJ2-5
CDR3nt: TGCGCCAGCAGCCAAGCCCATCTAGCGGGCGGCGAGACCCAGTACTTC
CDR3aa: CASSQAHLAGGETQYF

d_gene: .
v_gene: TRBV29-1
abundance: .
j_gene: TRBJ2-5
CDR3nt: TGCAGCGTTGAAGTGAGGGTGGCAACCCAGTACTTC
CDR3aa: CSVEVRVATQYF

d_gene: .
v_gene: TRBV28
abundance: .
j_gene: TRBJ2-7
CDR3nt: TGTGCCAGCAGTTTATGTAAGGACCTACAGGGCCGTCCCTCCTACGAGCAGTACTTC
CDR3aa: CASSLCKDLQGRPSYEQYF

d_gene: .
v_gene: TRBV12-5
abundance: .
j_gene: TRBJ1-4
CDR3nt: TGTGCTAGTGGTTTGAATGTCGGGACGAGGAATGAAAAACTGTTTTTT
CDR3aa: CASGLNVGTRNEKLFF

d_gene: TRBD2
v_gene: TRBV19
abundance: .
j_gene: TRBJ2-7
CDR3nt: TGTGCCAGTAGTATAGCGGAGACTAGCGGGAGCGAGCAGTACTTC
CDR3aa: CASSIAETSGSEQYF

d_gene: .
v_gene: TRBV2
abundance: .
j_gene: TRBJ2-1
CDR3nt: TGTGCCAGCACGGGCCAGGGGCGGGGGTTGATGGATGAGCAGTTCTTC
CDR3aa: CASTGQGRGLMDEQFF

d_gene: .
v_gene: TRBV6-5
abundance: once
j_gene: TRBJ1-2
CDR3nt: TGTGCCAGCAGTTACTCGGAACAGGAGTATGGCTACACCTTC
CDR3aa: CASSYSEQEYGYTF

d_gene: TRBD1
v_gene: TRBV2
abundance: .
j_gene: TRBJ1-2
CDR3nt: TGTGCCAGCACCGTCAGCAGGGGGCCATTCCCCTATGGCTACACCTTC
CDR3aa: CASTVSRGPFPYGYTF

d_gene: .
v_gene: TRBV5-6
abundance: .
j_gene: TRBJ1-2
CDR3nt: TGTGCCAGCAGCTCACCCTTGACAGGCCCTAACTATGGCTACACCTTC
CDR3aa: CASSSPLTGPNYGYTF

d_gene: .
v_gene: TRBV9
abundance: .
j_gene: TRBJ2-5
CDR3nt: TGTGCCAGCAGCCCTTGGGGGCGGGAGACCCAGTACTTC
CDR3aa: CASSPWGRETQYF